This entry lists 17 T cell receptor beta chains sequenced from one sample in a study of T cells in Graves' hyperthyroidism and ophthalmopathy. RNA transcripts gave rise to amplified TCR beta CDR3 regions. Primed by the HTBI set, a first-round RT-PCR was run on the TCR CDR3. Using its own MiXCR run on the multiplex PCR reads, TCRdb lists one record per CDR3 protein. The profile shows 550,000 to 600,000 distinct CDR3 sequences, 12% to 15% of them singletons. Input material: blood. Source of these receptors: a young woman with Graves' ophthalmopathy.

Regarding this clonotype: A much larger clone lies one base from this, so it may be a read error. The CDR3: CASRRQSFPHYGQYF. The CDR3 nucleotides are TGTGCCAGCAGAAGACAATCCTTCCCCCACTACGGGCAGTACTTC. The chain combines TRBV6-1 with TRBJ2-7, with D uncertain. This CDR3 spans 15 amino acids. From germline, CDR1 is MNHNS and CDR2 SASEGT.

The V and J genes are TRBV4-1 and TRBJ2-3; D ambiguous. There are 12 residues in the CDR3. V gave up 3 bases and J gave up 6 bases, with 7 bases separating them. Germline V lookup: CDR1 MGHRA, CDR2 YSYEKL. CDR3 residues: CASSHLFDTQYF. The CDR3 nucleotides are TGCGCCAGCAGCCACCTCTTTGATACGCAGTATTTT.

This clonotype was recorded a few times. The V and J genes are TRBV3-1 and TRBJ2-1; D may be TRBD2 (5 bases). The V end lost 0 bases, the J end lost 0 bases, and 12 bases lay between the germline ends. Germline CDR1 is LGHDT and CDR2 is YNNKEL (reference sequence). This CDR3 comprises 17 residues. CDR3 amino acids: CASSQDLGRVSYNEQFF. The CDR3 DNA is TGTGCCAGCAGCCAAGATCTAGGGCGGGTCTCCTACAATGAGCAGTTCTTC.

CDR3 in amino acids: CASTPTSGALNEQFF. The CDR3 coding sequence is TGTGCCAGCACCCCGACTAGCGGGGCCCTCAATGAGCAGTTCTTC. This chain links TRBV5-6 with TRBJ2-1, with 11 positions matching TRBD2. Germline CDR1 SGHDT, CDR2 YYEEEE. CDR3 length: 15 residues. Trimming took 6 bases from V and 6 from J; bases not matched to a gene: 8.

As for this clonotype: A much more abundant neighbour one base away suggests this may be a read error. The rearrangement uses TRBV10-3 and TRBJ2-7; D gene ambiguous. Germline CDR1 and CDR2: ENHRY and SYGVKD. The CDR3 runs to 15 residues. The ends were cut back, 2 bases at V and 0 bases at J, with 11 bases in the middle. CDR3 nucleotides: TGTGCCATCAGTGAGAAAGAGATGCTCTCCTACGAGCAGTACTTC. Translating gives CAISEKEMLSYEQYF.

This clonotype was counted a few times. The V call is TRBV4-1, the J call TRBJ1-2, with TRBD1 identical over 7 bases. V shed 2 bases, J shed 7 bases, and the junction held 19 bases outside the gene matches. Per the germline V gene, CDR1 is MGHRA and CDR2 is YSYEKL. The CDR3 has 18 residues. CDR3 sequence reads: CASSQPGQRSTSPSGYTF. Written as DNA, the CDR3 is TGCGCCAGCAGCCAACCGGGACAGCGAAGCACCTCCCCCTCTGGCTACACCTTC.

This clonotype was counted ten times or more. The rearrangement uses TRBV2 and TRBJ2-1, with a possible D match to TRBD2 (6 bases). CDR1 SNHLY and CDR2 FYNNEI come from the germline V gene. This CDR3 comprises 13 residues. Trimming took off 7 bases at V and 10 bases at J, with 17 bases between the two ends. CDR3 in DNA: TGTGCCAGCAATAAGGAGGGAAATGCGGAGCAGTTCTTC. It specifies CASNKEGNAEQFF.

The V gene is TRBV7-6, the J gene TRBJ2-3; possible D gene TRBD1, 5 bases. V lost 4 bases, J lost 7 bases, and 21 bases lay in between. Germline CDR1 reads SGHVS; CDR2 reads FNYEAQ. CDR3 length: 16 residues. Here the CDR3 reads CASSSPTTRGAYTQYF. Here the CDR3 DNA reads TGTGCCAGCAGCTCCCCAACAACGCGTGGGGCGTATACGCAGTATTTT.

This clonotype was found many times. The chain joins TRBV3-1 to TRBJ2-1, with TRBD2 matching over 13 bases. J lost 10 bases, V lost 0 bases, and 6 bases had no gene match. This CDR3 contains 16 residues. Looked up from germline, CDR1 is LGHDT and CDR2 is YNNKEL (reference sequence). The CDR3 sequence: CASSQDGLAGAREQFF. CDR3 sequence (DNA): TGTGCCAGCAGCCAAGATGGACTAGCGGGAGCTCGGGAGCAGTTCTTC.

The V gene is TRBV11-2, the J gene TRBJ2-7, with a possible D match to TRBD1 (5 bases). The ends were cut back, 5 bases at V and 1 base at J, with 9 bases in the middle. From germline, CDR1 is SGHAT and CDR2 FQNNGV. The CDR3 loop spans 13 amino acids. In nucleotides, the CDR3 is TGTGCCAGCAGCCGACAGACGTCCTACGAGCAGTACTTC. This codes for CASSRQTSYEQYF.

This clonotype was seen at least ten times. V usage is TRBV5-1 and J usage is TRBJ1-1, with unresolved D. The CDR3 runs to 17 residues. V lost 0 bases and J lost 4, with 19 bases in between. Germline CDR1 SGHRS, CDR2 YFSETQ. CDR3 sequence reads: CASSLAASRYGVTEAFF. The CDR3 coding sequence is TGCGCCAGCAGCTTGGCGGCATCCAGATACGGGGTCACTGAAGCTTTCTTT.

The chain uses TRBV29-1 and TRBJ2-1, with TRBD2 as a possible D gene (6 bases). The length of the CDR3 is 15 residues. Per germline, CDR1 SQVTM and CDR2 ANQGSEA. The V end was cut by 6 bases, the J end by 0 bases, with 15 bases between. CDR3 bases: TGCAGCGTAGTTTGGGGACTCAGCTCCTACAATGAGCAGTTCTTC. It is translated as CSVVWGLSSYNEQFF.

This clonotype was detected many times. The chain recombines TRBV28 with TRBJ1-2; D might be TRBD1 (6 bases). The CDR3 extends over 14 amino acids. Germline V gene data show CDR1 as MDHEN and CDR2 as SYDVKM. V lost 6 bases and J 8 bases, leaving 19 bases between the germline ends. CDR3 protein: CASSPRTVTRGYTF. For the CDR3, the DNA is TGTGCCAGCAGCCCCCGGACAGTTACTAGGGGCTACACCTTC.

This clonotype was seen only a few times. The CDR3 spells CASSPVRLGNTIYF. The CDR3 coding sequence is TGTGCCAGCAGCCCCGTTCGACTAGGCAACACCATATATTTT. J is TRBJ1-3 and V is TRBV7-8; D is ambiguous. The CDR3 spans 14 residues. V shed 5 bases and J shed 7 bases, with 15 bases lying between them. Germline V gene lookup returns CDR1 SGHVS and CDR2 FQNEAQ.

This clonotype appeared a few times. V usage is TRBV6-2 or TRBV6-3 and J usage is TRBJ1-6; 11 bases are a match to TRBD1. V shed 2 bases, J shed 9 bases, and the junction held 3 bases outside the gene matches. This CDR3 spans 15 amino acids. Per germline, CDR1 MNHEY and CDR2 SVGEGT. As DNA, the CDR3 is TGTGCCAGCAGTTACGGACAGGGGGCTGGTTCACCCCTCCACTTT. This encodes CASSYGQGAGSPLHF.

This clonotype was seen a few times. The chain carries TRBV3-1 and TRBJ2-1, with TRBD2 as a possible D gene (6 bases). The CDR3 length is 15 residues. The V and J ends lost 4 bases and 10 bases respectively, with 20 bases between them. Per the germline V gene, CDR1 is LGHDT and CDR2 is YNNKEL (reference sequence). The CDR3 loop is CASSPMRDQWLEQFF. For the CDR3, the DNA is TGTGCCAGCAGCCCCATGCGGGACCAGTGGCTGGAGCAGTTCTTC.

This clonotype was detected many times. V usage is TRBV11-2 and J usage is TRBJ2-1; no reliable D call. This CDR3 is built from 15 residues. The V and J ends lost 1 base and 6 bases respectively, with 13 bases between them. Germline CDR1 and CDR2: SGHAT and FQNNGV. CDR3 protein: CASSLGHAVLNEQFF. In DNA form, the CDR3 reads TGTGCCAGCAGCTTAGGGCACGCTGTACTCAATGAGCAGTTCTTC.